These 32 T cell receptor beta chains were sequenced from one sample in a study of blood T cell repertoires in COVID-19. TCRdb's copy holds only in-frame clones and misses some; the assay was immunoSEQ multiplex PCR. The sample has a few hundred thousand clones; approximately 89% are singletons. Sequenced material: PBMCs or T cells enriched from blood (not recorded which). The receptors derive from a woman aged 25 to 39 who had recovered from COVID-19.

The gene calls are TRBV6-2 or TRBV6-3 and TRBJ1-5; TRBD1 matches 8 bases. The CDR3 loop spans 14 amino acids. After removal of 2 bases from V and 5 bases from J, the junction contained 2 bases not matched to a gene. CDR1 is MNHEY, CDR2 SVGEGT, per germline. The CDR3 loop reads CASSYGQGDQPQHF. CDR3 nucleotide sequence: TGTGCCAGCAGTTACGGACAGGGCGATCAGCCCCAGCATTTT.

The chain has TRBV27 and TRBJ1-5; tentatively, D is TRBD1 (5 bases). The CDR3 is made up of 14 amino acids. The V gene lost 6 bases and the J gene lost 1 base, with 10 bases spanning the gap. Germline V gives CDR1 MNHEY, CDR2 SMNVEV (reference sequence). This chain's CDR3 is CASSQGTSNQPQHF. CDR3 nucleotide sequence: TGTGCCAGCAGCCAGGGTACCAGCAATCAGCCCCAGCATTTT.

This chain links TRBV6-5 with TRBJ1-5; D may be TRBD1 (6 bases). Deletions cut 0 bases from V and 4 bases from J, with 10 bases between. From germline, CDR1 is MNHEY and CDR2 SVGAGI. The length of the CDR3 is 15 residues. The CDR3, as DNA: TGTGCCAGCAGTTACTCGGTTGACAGGAATCAGCCCCAGCATTTT. The encoded protein is CASSYSVDRNQPQHF.

The chain links TRBV7-2 to TRBJ1-1; D remains unclear. The CDR3 runs 11 residues. Germline V lookup: CDR1 SGHTA, CDR2 FQGNSA. Trimming removed 8 bases from V and 4 bases from J, with 8 bases in between. The CDR3 DNA reads TGTGCCAGCCTTCGGGGCACTGAAGCTTTCTTT. Translated, it gives CASLRGTEAFF. The full variable domain, completed using reference TRBV7-2 and TRBJ1-1, is GAGVSQSPSNKVTEKGKDVELRCDPISGHTALYWYRQSLGQGLEFLIYFQGNSAPDKSGLPSDRFSAERTGGSVSTLTIQRTQQEDSAVYLCASLRGTEAFFGQGTRLTVV.

The chain combines TRBV4-1 with TRBJ1-4; D perhaps matches TRBD1 (6 bases). CDR1 is MGHRA and CDR2 is YSYEKL in the germline V gene. CDR3 length: 18 residues. V lost 3 bases to trimming and J lost 6 bases, with 23 bases between them. The CDR3 sequence is CASSHSYLTGTKDEKLFF. In DNA, the CDR3 is TGCGCCAGCAGCCACTCTTACCTGACTGGGACAAAGGATGAAAAACTGTTTTTT.

The chain uses TRBV27 and TRBJ2-5; 9 nucleotides agree with TRBD2. The V gene's germline CDR1 is MNHEY and CDR2 SMNVEV (reference sequence). V shed 6 bases, J shed 5 bases, and the junction held 10 bases outside the gene matches. The CDR3 is 15 amino acids. DNA for the CDR3: TGTGCCAGCAGCGTTAGCGGGGGAGGGGCCGAGACCCAGTACTTC. Its protein product is CASSVSGGGAETQYF.

This sequence joins TRBV5-4 and TRBJ2-1; the D gene is possibly TRBD2 (6 bases). Trimming shortened V by 4 bases and J by 2 bases, and 16 bases separated the two germline ends. This CDR3 region has 16 residues. The germline CDR1 and CDR2 sequences are SGHNT and YYREEE (reference sequence). The CDR3 here is CASSLGAGPAYNEQFF. The DNA for the CDR3 is TGTGCCAGCAGCCTGGGAGCGGGCCCAGCCTACAATGAGCAGTTCTTC.

The chain combines TRBV6-5 with TRBJ2-7; TRBD1 agrees at 7 bases. V lost 0 bases, J lost 2 bases, and 4 bases stayed unmatched. Germline V gene sequence: CDR1 MNHEY, CDR2 SVGAGI. CDR3 length: 15 residues. CDR3 DNA: TGTGCCAGCAGTTACTCCAGGGGGTCCCCCTACGAGCAGTACTTC. Amino acid sequence: CASSYSRGSPYEQYF.

The chain combines TRBV6-5 with TRBJ2-5; a weak D match, TRBD1 (6 bases). The germline V and J ends were trimmed by 2 bases and 7 bases, with 17 bases remaining between them. The CDR3 spans 15 residues. Per the germline V gene, CDR1 is MNHEY and CDR2 is SVGAGI. The CDR3, as DNA: TGTGCCAGCAGTTACAACCGGGACACCGGTAGGACCCAGTACTTC. This translates into CASSYNRDTGRTQYF.

This chain links TRBV27 with TRBJ2-7; 7 bases are shared with TRBD2. Trimming took 4 bases from V and 11 from J; bases not matched to a gene: 8. The CDR3 has 12 amino acids. Germline CDR1 and CDR2: MNHEY and SMNVEV (reference sequence). This CDR3 is CASSSTSFTKYF. The CDR3 nucleotides are TGTGCCAGCAGTTCGACTAGCTTTACTAAGTACTTC.

This clone has a single count. V is TRBV7-3 and J is TRBJ2-1; TRBD2 aligns across 11 bases. V dropped 2 bases and J dropped 8; count of bases not matched to a gene: 8. Looked up from germline, CDR1 is SGHTA and CDR2 is FQGTGA. The CDR3 runs to 16 residues. CDR3 sequence: CASSLGTSGFTDEQFF. CDR3 nucleotide sequence: TGTGCCAGCAGCTTAGGGACTAGCGGTTTCACCGATGAGCAGTTCTTC.

This clone was seen only once. The chain carries TRBV28 and TRBJ2-7, with 13 bases identical to TRBD2. The trim removed 1 base at V and 0 bases at J, leaving 3 bases unmatched. The CDR3 extends over 17 amino acids. Per the germline V gene, CDR1 is MDHEN and CDR2 is SYDVKM. CDR3 sequence reads: CASSLSTSGRDSYEQYF. CDR3 DNA: TGTGCCAGCAGTTTATCCACTAGCGGGAGGGACTCCTACGAGCAGTACTTC. Using reference TRBV28 and TRBJ2-7 for the parts outside the CDR3, the full variable domain is DVKVTQSSRYLVKRTGEKVFLECVQDMDHENMFWYRQDPGLGLRLIYFSYDVKMKEKGDIPEGYSVSREKKERFSLILESASTNQTSMYLCASSLSTSGRDSYEQYFGPGTRLTVT.

The chain employs TRBV10-1 and TRBJ2-2; D is uncertain. V was shortened by 3 bases and J by 5 bases, with 10 bases between the two germline ends. The CDR3 spans 14 residues. The germline CDR1 and CDR2 sequences are WNHNN and SYGVQD (reference sequence). CDR3 nucleotides: TGCGCCAGCAGTGACCCAGAGGTTACCGGGGAGCTGTTTTTT. Translated, it gives CASSDPEVTGELFF.

This chain joins TRBV6-5 and TRBJ1-2; D uncertain. This CDR3 is 14 amino acids long. The germline V gene encodes CDR1 MNHEY and CDR2 SVGAGI. The V end lost 7 bases, the J end lost 8 bases, and 20 bases lay between the germline ends. This CDR3 is CASTPTVRSEGYTF. For the CDR3, the DNA is TGTGCCAGCACCCCCACCGTGAGAAGCGAGGGCTACACCTTC.

This clone was counted between two and nine times. The chain employs TRBV7-6 and TRBJ1-1; D might be TRBD1 (6 bases). The CDR3 covers 17 residues. Germline CDR1 SGHVS, CDR2 FNYEAQ. Between the trimmed V and J ends, which lost 0 bases and 2 bases, there was a span of 16 bases. CDR3 protein: CASSLAAAGVINTEAFF. As DNA, the CDR3 is TGTGCCAGCAGCTTAGCGGCGGCAGGGGTCATTAACACTGAAGCTTTCTTT.

V gene TRBV7-9 combines with J gene TRBJ2-7; the match to TRBD1 covers 8 bases. CDR1 SEHNR and CDR2 FQNEAQ come from the germline V gene (reference sequence). Trimming at V came to 6 bases and at J to 3 bases, leaving 10 bases not matched to a gene. The CDR3 is made up of 15 amino acids. The CDR3: CASRGPTGDGYEQYF. DNA of the CDR3: TGTGCCAGCAGGGGACCGACAGGGGACGGCTACGAGCAGTACTTC.

V and J are TRBV18 and TRBJ2-1; D perhaps matches TRBD2 (5 bases). The germline V gene has CDR1 KGHSH and CDR2 LQKENI. The CDR3 spans 13 residues. Trimming left V 3 bases short and J 8 bases short, with 11 bases between. The CDR3 nucleotides read TGTGCCAGCTCACCGCCACCAGCGGATGAGCAGTTCTTC. This codes for CASSPPPADEQFF. Full variable domain (remainder filled in from reference TRBV18 and TRBJ2-1): NAGVMQNPRHLVRRRGQEARLRCSPMKGHSHVYWYRQLPEEGLKFMVYLQKENIIDESGMPKERFSAEFPKEGPSILRIQQVVRGDSAAYFCASSPPPADEQFFGPGTRLTVL.

The chain uses TRBV4-1 and TRBJ2-2; TRBD2 matches 7 bases. This CDR3 contains 18 residues. Losses at the gene ends were 3 bases for V and 5 bases for J; bases not matched to a gene: 15. The germline CDR1 and CDR2 sequences are MGHRA and YSYEKL. CDR3 residues: CASSQLGAGRRGTGELFF. CDR3 bases: TGCGCCAGCAGCCAGCTGGGAGCGGGACGGCGGGGGACCGGGGAGCTGTTTTTT.

The chain is built from TRBV7-9 and TRBJ2-7; D gene unclear. CDR1 is SEHNR, CDR2 FQNEAQ, per germline (reference sequence). CDR3 length: 14 amino acids. Trimming cost V 1 base and J 11 bases, with 18 bases left between them. The CDR3 spells CASSLDSFIAKEYF. CDR3 nucleotides: TGTGCCAGCAGCTTAGACTCCTTTATCGCAAAAGAGTACTTC.

The chain has TRBV12-3 or TRBV12-4 and TRBJ2-7, with D hard to call. V was pared by 5 bases and J by 2 bases, with 7 bases between. The CDR3 runs 12 residues. This CDR3 reads CASSPRPYEQYF. The CDR3 nucleotides are TGTGCCAGCAGTCCCAGGCCCTACGAGCAGTACTTC.

The chain has TRBV3-1 (or the pseudogene TRBV3-2) and TRBJ1-3; 8 bases agree with TRBD1. CDR3 size: 16 residues. CDR1 LGHDT and CDR2 YNNKEL come from the germline V gene (reference sequence). After removal of 0 bases from V and 2 bases from J, the junction contained 3 bases not matched to a gene. CDR3 nucleotide sequence: TGTGCCAGCAGCCAAGAACAGGGGGGGACTGGAAACACCATATATTTT. Encoded protein: CASSQEQGGTGNTIYF.

This chain links TRBV3-1 (or the pseudogene TRBV3-2) with TRBJ1-3; TRBD1 agrees at 7 bases. J lost 3 bases, V lost 4 bases, and 6 bases had no gene match. The CDR3 runs to 15 residues. Germline CDR1 LGHDT, CDR2 YNNKEL (reference sequence). The CDR3, as DNA: TGTGCCAGCAGCCCTACAGGGGTTCATGGAAACACCATATATTTT. Residues: CASSPTGVHGNTIYF.

The chain links TRBV6-5 to TRBJ1-5; D unclear. CDR1 and CDR2 from the germline V gene are MNHEY and SVGAGI. V shed 6 bases and J shed 5 bases, with 14 bases lying between them. There are 14 residues in the CDR3. The CDR3 reads CASSHGRQDQPQHF. The CDR3 DNA is TGTGCCAGCAGCCACGGGAGGCAGGATCAGCCCCAGCATTTT.

J is TRBJ2-1 and V is TRBV4-3, with a possible D match to TRBD2 (5 bases). The CDR3 extends over 12 amino acids. CDR1 is LGHNA and CDR2 is YSLEER in the germline V gene. Trimming shortened V by 0 bases and J by 9 bases, and 6 bases separated the two germline ends. The CDR3 DNA reads as TGCGCCAGCAGCCAAGAGAGCGGTGAGCAGTTCTTC. As protein: CASSQESGEQFF.

This rearrangement joins TRBV28 to TRBJ2-7; 7 bases match TRBD1. V was pared by 2 bases and J by 4 bases, with 8 bases of the junction left unmatched. Germline-derived CDR1 and CDR2 are MDHEN and SYDVKM. The CDR3 extends over 15 amino acids. The CDR3 reads CASSLGTVGFYEQYF. CDR3 coding DNA: TGTGCCAGCAGTTTAGGGACAGTGGGATTTTACGAGCAGTACTTC.

The V and J genes are TRBV18 and TRBJ2-5; 8 bases line up with TRBD2. The length of the CDR3 is 16 residues. V was pared by 6 bases and J by 1 base, with 10 bases of the junction left unmatched. The germline V gene has CDR1 KGHSH and CDR2 LQKENI. CDR3 sequence: CASSPNAGGGQETQYF. The CDR3 coding sequence is TGTGCCAGCTCGCCGAACGCGGGAGGCGGCCAAGAGACCCAGTACTTC.

CDR3 DNA: TGTGCCAGCAGTCCGCAGGGGGAACGTGAAAAACTGTTTTTT. Its protein is CASSPQGEREKLFF. This chain connects TRBV11-2 to TRBJ1-4; 7 positions match TRBD1. Per the germline V gene, CDR1 is SGHAT and CDR2 is FQNNGV. The trim removed 6 bases at V and 7 bases at J, leaving 8 bases unmatched. The CDR3 length is 14 residues.

The rearrangement joins TRBV7-9 to TRBJ2-2, with 8 nucleotides matching TRBD2. V lost 3 bases and J lost 4; bases outside the gene matches: 4. Germline V gene lookup returns CDR1 SEHNR and CDR2 FQNEAQ (reference sequence). The CDR3 spans 15 residues. CDR3 nucleotides: TGTGCCAGCAGCTTCTTCGGGGGGGCCACCGGGGAGCTGTTTTTT. Its translation: CASSFFGGATGELFF.

This chain connects TRBV6-1 to TRBJ1-1; D is possibly TRBD1 (5 bases). CDR3 size: 11 residues. Germline CDR1 reads MNHNS; CDR2 reads SASEGT. Between the trimmed V and J ends, which lost 2 bases and 7 bases, there was a span of 5 bases. CDR3 sequence reads: CASSETGEAFF. The CDR3 region has the DNA TGTGCCAGCAGTGAAACAGGTGAAGCTTTCTTT.

The chain recombines TRBV14 with TRBJ2-3; TRBD2 matches at 10 bases. The CDR3 length is 17 residues. Trimming took 3 bases from V and 2 from J; bases not matched to a gene: 8. Germline V gene sequence: CDR1 SGHDN, CDR2 FVKESK. CDR3: CASSHEGLAPYTDTQYF. CDR3 nucleotide sequence: TGTGCCAGCAGCCACGAGGGACTAGCGCCCTACACAGATACGCAGTATTTT.

This chain links TRBV5-1 with TRBJ2-3, with a weak D call TRBD2 (5 bases). Trimming pared 6 bases from V and 0 bases from J, leaving 8 bases between. Germline assignment: CDR1 SGHRS and CDR2 YFSETQ. The CDR3 is 13 residues long. CDR3 in amino acids: CASTRTSTDTQYF. In DNA, the CDR3 is TGCGCCAGCACCAGGACTAGCACAGATACGCAGTATTTT.

The V and J genes are TRBV18 and TRBJ2-7; 7 nucleotides align to TRBD2. Germline V gene data show CDR1 as KGHSH and CDR2 as LQKENI. Trimming removed 4 bases from V and 2 bases from J; junction bases left unmatched: 11. This CDR3 has 16 amino acids. CDR3 loop: CASSLGGSGSTYEQYF. The DNA of the CDR3 is TGTGCCAGCTCACTTGGAGGTAGCGGGTCTACCTACGAGCAGTACTTC. Looking up the rest from reference TRBV18 and TRBJ2-7 gives the full variable domain: NAGVMQNPRHLVRRRGQEARLRCSPMKGHSHVYWYRQLPEEGLKFMVYLQKENIIDESGMPKERFSAEFPKEGPSILRIQQVVRGDSAAYFCASSLGGSGSTYEQYFGPGTRLTVT.